Detailed here is one T cell receptor (beta chain). The data derive from a study of blood T cell repertoires in COVID-19. On the study more broadly: Material from acute and convalescent COVID-19 was sourced from the United States, Italy and Spain. T cells, B-cell-depleted T cells, or PBMCs supplied cDNA or gDNA.

Original data processing: Amplification with reference gene primers provided the estimates of nucleated cell counts. Assay: immunoSEQ multiplex PCR; the TCRdb copy retains only in-frame clones and omits some. D and trimming were read from the DNA, whereas the V and J calls and clone size are those reported in that table. The table lists under 150,000 clones, almost 70% of them singletons. This CDR3 contains 14 residues. The rearrangement uses TRBV12-1 and TRBJ1-2; the table's TRBD1 call for D was not verified on the DNA. TRBV12-1 counts as a pseudogene. The origin of this receptor is a woman in her 70s with acute or convalescent COVID-19. The specimen was peripheral blood. CDR3 sequence (DNA): TGTGCCAGCAGCTTACCCAGGGGGACCTATGGCTACACCTTC. Protein product: CASSLPRGTYGYTF.